The table lists the clone carrying this T cell receptor (beta chain) with a few counts. Its target is not known. RNA was isolated and reverse transcribed to cDNA, the sequencing template. Sequencing used immunoSEQ multiplex PCR; TCRdb keeps in-frame clones, though not all of them. The sample yields roughly 100,000 clones, about 60% seen once. The sample originates from a study of CD8+ T cells in alopecia areata. Study findings and constraints: Shared TCR sequences were less clear between patients than in mice, possibly partly from HLA diversity.

V shed 8 bases and J shed 5 bases, with 16 bases lying between them. The CDR3 runs to 14 residues. CDR1 is MNHEY, CDR2 SVGAGI, per germline. The sample taken for sequencing was CD4+ T cells sorted from blood. This receptor was identified in a human donor in good health. The chain employs TRBV6-5 and TRBJ2-1, with D maybe TRBD1 (6 bases). In nucleotides, the CDR3 is TGTGCCAGCCACTCCGGGACAAACAACAATGAGCAGTTCTTC. Its protein is CASHSGTNNNEQFF.